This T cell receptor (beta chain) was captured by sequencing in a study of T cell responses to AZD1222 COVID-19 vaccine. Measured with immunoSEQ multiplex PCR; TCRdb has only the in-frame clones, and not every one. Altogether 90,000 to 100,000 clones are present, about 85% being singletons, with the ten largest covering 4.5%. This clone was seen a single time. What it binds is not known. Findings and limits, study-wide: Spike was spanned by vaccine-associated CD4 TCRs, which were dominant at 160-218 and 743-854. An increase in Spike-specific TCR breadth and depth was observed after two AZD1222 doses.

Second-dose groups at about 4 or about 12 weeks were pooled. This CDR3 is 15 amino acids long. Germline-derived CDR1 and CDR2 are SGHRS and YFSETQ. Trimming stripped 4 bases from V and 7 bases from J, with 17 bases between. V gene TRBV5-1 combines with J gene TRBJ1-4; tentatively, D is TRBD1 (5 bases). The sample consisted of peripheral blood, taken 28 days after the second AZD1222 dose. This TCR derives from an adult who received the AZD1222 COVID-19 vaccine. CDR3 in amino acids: CASSPRPQQAEKLFF. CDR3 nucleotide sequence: TGCGCCAGCAGCCCCCGGCCCCAACAGGCTGAAAAACTGTTTTTT.